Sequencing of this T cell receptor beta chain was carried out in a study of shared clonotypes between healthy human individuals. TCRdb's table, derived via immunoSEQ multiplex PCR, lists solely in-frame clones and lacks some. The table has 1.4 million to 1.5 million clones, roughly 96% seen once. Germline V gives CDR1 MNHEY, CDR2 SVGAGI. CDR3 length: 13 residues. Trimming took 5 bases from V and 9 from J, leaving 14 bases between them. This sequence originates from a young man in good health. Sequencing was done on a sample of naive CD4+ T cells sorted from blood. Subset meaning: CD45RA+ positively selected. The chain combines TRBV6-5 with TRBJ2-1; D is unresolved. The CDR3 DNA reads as TGTGCCAGCAGTCTCTTGGTTGGAAGTGAGCAGTTCTTC. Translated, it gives CASSLLVGSEQFF.